Sequencing of this TCR beta chain was carried out in a study of blood T cell repertoires in COVID-19. Across the study: Donors in the United States, Italy and Spain gave samples during acute or convalescent COVID-19.

Trimming cost V 7 bases and J 0 bases, with 13 bases left between them. Germline V gene sequence: CDR1 MNHEY, CDR2 SVGAGI. CDR3 length equals 14 residues. The table came from immunoSEQ multiplex PCR; TCRdb's copy has only in-frame clones and leaves some out. The table lists 490,000 or so clones, roughly nine tenths of them singletons. Resolution of symptoms, clearance, or two negative PCRs was present in recovered Cohort 3 donors. The chain recombines TRBV6-5 with TRBJ2-7, with D unclear. Sequences were obtained from PBMCs or T cells enriched from blood (not recorded which). The sequence was obtained from a woman aged 55-70 years who had recovered from COVID-19. DNA of the CDR3: TGTGCCAGCACGGAGAACTGGAGCTCCTACGAGCAGTACTTC. Protein product: CASTENWSSYEQYF.